The present T cell receptor beta chain was sequenced within a study of blood T cell repertoires in COVID-19. Overall study context: COVID-19 samples collected from the United States, Italy and Spain covered acute and convalescent phases. PBMCs, B-cell-depleted T cells, or T cells were the source of the cDNA or gDNA that made up the material.

Per the authors' pipeline: Amplification from reference gene primers served as the basis for estimated nucleated cell counts. The method was immunoSEQ multiplex PCR; TCRdb's version includes in-frame clones alone and lacks a portion of them. That table gives V, J and clone size, and the DNA gave D and trimming. The sample holds 50,000 to 65,000 clones; 80% to 90% are singletons and the top ten take under 5.5%. Germline V gene data show CDR1 as LGHDT and CDR2 as YNNKEL (reference sequence). The CDR3 sequence is 13 residues long. V was shortened by 3 bases and J by 0 bases, with 3 bases between the two germline ends. A single count supports this clone. In the same sample, other DNA sequences code for this CDR3.

The V gene is TRBV3-1 (or the pseudogene TRBV3-2), the J gene TRBJ1-5; D is unresolved. This clonotype was obtained from a man between 60 and 75 years old with acute or convalescent COVID-19. Sequences were obtained from peripheral blood. CDR3 nucleotide sequence: TGTGCCAGCAGCCAGTATAGCAATCAGCCCCAGCATTTT. This sequence encodes CASSQYSNQPQHF.